These T cell receptor beta chains were read from a single sample in a study of lymphopenia after photon versus proton radiotherapy. Profiled with immunoSEQ multiplex PCR; TCRdb holds only in-frame clones, not every one. The sample records fewer than 70,000 clones, more than 75% being singletons. The input for sequencing was peripheral blood, taken from a patient treated with proton-based radiotherapy. These receptors were obtained from a man older than 75 with esophageal cancer. Both conserved end residues are trimmed from each CDR3. The order of the fields is V gene, CDR3 protein.

TRBV7-6 ASSATGFGNQPQH
TRBV4-1 ASSPRGLRLYEQY
TRBV5-1 ASSFDGTDDNEQF
TRBV19 AAAGPGAIANTEAF
TRBV18 ASSPGQGASNSPLH
TRBV30 AWSAGGSAEAF
TRBV19 ASKASAGNGQF
TRBV6-6 ASSYFPTEQY
TRBV5-1 ASSSLRGGGTEAF
TRBV19 ASRYEGSGSYEQY
TRBV13 ASSSSYEKLF
TRBV2 ASSPGDLGADTQY
TRBV7-9 ASSLIGQIADTIY
TRBV27 ASRKGGRGGYNEQF
TRBV11-2 ASSFSSFPRREGPETQY
TRBV5-6 ASSLYPQEKLF
TRBV27 ASSFRYMNTEAF
TRBV5-1 ASSTSGLAGVTDTQY
TRBV5-1 ASSFQGGTYGGYT
TRBV18 ASSPRVQGLFGKLF
TRBV2 ASRRTWAYEQY
TRBV7-2 ASSLEAGYGGYT
TRBV4-3 ASSQVAGARRSFEQY
TRBV5-1 ASSLAGRPNTEAF
TRBV11-2 ASSKPGLTYYEQY
TRBV19 ASSRDRVVDGYT
TRBV4-2 ASSQEASGSTDTQY
TRBV5-6 ASSSQGNQETQY
TRBV7-2 ASSSGSNTEAF
TRBV7-2 ASSEYVNSPLH
TRBV9 ASSVEGNYGYT
TRBV19 ASSNSGGRFYEQY
TRBV7-2 ASSLGLVGNEQF
TRBV7-8 ASSRGDTDTQY
TRBV7-6 ASSSGPNYEQY
TRBV19 ASSISGGPGYT
TRBV5-6 ASSELANYGYT
TRBV4-1 ASSHFTLGNEQF
TRBV5-4 ASSLDGKNIQY
TRBV15 ATSREDPSGRRQTQY